The present T cell receptor beta chain was sequenced within a study of blood T cell repertoires in COVID-19. Study details: COVID-19 samples collected from the United States, Italy and Spain covered acute and convalescent phases. In each case, the material was cDNA or gDNA derived from T cells, B-cell-depleted T cells, or PBMCs.

The junction had 3 bases not matched to a gene; V was cut back by 6 bases and J by 1 base. The CDR3 totals 14 residues. Germline CDR1 MNHEY, CDR2 SMNVEV (reference sequence). Original data processing: Estimation of nucleated cell counts relied on the amplification of reference gene primers. Clones were read by immunoSEQ multiplex PCR, and TCRdb kept only the in-frame ones, dropping some. The V and J calls and clone size are taken from that table; D and trimming were inferred from the DNA. The sample has fewer than 250,000 clones, about 85% seen once; the top ten hold 0.98%. The table lists this clone with a count of one.

The V call is TRBV27, the J call TRBJ1-1; 9 bases agree with TRBD1. The sample consisted of peripheral blood. The origin of this receptor is a man in his forties with acute or convalescent COVID-19. The CDR3 region is CASRLGQGNTEAFF. The DNA of the CDR3 is TGTGCCAGCAGACTGGGACAGGGGAACACTGAAGCTTTCTTT.